This T cell receptor beta chain is drawn from a study of CD8 T cell repertoires and HIV-1 epitope variants. Study information: IL-2, IL-7 and IL-15 were added on days 3 and 7 of roughly ten-day cultures. The baseline condition was 1M T cells left uncultured.

Sequencing was performed with immunoSEQ multiplex PCR; in TCRdb, only in-frame clones are kept and a portion is missing. The sample lists 80,000 to 95,000 clones; roughly four fifths were seen once. Study-level results: Nef KF9 drew roughly 5 clonotypes and HW9 one, without TAALDMSHF responses.

The V and J ends lost 3 bases and 3 bases, in that order; junction bases with no gene match: 14. The CDR3 contains 19 residues. Germline loops: CDR1 SEHNR, CDR2 FQNEAQ (reference sequence). As concerns this clone: Its antigen is unidentified.

This receptor was identified in a male donor with HIV. The genes are TRBV7-9 and TRBJ2-2; 9 bases line up with TRBD2. Sample: uncultured baseline CD8+ T cells from peripheral blood mononuclear cells (PBMCs). CDR3 loop: CASSFIAGGFGGDTGELFF. CDR3 DNA: TGTGCCAGCAGCTTCATCGCGGGAGGGTTCGGTGGGGACACCGGGGAGCTGTTTTTT.